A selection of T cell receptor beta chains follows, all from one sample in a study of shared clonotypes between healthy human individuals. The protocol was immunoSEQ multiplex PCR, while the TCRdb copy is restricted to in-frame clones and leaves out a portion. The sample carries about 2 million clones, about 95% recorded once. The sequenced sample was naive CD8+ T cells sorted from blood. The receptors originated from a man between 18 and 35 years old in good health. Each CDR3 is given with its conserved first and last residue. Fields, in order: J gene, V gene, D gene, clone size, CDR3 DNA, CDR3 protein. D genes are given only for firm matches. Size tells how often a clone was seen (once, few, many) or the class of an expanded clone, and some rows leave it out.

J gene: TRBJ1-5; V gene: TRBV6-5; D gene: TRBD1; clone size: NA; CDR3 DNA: TGTGCCAGCAGTTCCACAGGGGCAGGTCAGCCCCAGCATTTT; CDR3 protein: CASSSTGAGQPQHF
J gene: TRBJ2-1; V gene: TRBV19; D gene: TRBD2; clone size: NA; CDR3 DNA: TGTGCCAGTAGTGAGAAAGCGGGAGATACCTACAATGAGCAGTTCTTC; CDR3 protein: CASSEKAGDTYNEQFF
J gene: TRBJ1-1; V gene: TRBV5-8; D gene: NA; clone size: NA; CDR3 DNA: TGTGCCAGCAGCTTGGCAGGTTTCTTT; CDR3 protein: CASSLAGFF
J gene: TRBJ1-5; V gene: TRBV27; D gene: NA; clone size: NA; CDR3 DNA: TGTGCCAGCAGCCTGATAGGGGGAAACCAGCCCCAGCATTTT; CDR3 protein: CASSLIGGNQPQHF
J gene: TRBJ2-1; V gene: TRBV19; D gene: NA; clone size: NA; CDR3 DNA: TGTGCCAGTAGTATGGAGCATGTGGTAAATGAGCAGTTCTTC; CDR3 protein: CASSMEHVVNEQFF
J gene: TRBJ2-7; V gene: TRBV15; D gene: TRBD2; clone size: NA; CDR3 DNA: TGTGCCACCAGCAGAGATCGCCTAGCGGGGGGTGAGCAGTACTTC; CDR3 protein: CATSRDRLAGGEQYF
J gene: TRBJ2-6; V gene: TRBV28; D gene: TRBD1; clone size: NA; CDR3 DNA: TGTGCCAGCGGAACCACAATAGACAGGGGGTCTGGGGCCAACGTCCTGACTTTC; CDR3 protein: CASGTTIDRGSGANVLTF
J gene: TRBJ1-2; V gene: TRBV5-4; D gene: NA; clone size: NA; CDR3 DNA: TGTGCCAGCAGCGGGAGAGGGAACTATGGCTACACCTTC; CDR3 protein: CASSGRGNYGYTF
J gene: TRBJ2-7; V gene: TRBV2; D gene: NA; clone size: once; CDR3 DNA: TGTGCCAGCAGTGAATTTTGGCTCTCCGAGCAGTACTTC; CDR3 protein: CASSEFWLSEQYF
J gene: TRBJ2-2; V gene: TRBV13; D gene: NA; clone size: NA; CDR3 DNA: TGTGCCAGCCGAGCAGTCGGGGTAACCGGGGAGCTGTTTTTT; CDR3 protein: CASRAVGVTGELFF
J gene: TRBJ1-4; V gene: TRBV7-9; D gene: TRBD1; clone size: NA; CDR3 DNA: TGTGCCAGCAGCTTACAGGGGGAGGATGAAAAACTGTTTTTT; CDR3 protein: CASSLQGEDEKLFF
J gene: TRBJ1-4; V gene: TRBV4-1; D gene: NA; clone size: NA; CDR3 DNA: TGCGCCAGCAGCCAAGAACCCCGCACTGCCCTGTCCAATGAAAAACTGTTTTTT; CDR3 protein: CASSQEPRTALSNEKLFF
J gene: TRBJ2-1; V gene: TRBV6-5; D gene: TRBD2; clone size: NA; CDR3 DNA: TGTGCCAGCAGTTACTTTAGCGGGGGCTACAATGAGCAGTTCTTC; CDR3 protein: CASSYFSGGYNEQFF
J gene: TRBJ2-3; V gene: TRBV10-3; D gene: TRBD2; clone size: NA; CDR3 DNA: TGTGCCATCAGGGCTAGCGGGGGACGCACAGATACGCAGTATTTT; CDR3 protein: CAIRASGGRTDTQYF
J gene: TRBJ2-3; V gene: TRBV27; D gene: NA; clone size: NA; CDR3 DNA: TGTGCCAGCAGTTCCTATAGCACAGATACGCAGTATTTT; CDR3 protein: CASSSYSTDTQYF
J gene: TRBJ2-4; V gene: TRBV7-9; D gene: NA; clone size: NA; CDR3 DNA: TGTGCCAGCAGCCCCCCCCGGGGCCTCAAAAACATTCAGTACTTC; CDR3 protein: CASSPPRGLKNIQYF
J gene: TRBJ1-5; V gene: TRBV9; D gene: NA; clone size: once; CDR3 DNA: TGTGCCAGCAGCGTAGATGGTAGCAATCAGCCCCAGCATTTT; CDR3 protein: CASSVDGSNQPQHF
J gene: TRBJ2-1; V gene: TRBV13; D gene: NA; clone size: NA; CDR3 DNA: TGTGCCAGCAGCCTTAATACAGTGGGAGTTTACAATGAGCAGTTCTTC; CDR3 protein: CASSLNTVGVYNEQFF
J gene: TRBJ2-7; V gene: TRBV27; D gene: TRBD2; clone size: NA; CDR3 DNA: TGTGCCAGCAGTTTATGGGGAGGGGTGGACGAGCAGTACTTC; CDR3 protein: CASSLWGGVDEQYF
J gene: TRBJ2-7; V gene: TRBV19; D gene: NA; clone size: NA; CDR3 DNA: TGTGCCAGTAGTATAGGGGCAGGGAGCGACGAGCAGTACTTC; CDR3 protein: CASSIGAGSDEQYF
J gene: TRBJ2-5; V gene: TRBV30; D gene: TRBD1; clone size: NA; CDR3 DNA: TGTGCCTGGAGTGTACAGGGGGGTCGGGGAGAGACCCAGTACTTC; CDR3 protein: CAWSVQGGRGETQYF
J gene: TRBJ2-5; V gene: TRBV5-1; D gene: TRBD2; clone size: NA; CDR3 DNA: TGCGCCAGCGGGCGGGGGGAGCAAGAGACCCAGTACTTC; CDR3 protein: CASGRGEQETQYF
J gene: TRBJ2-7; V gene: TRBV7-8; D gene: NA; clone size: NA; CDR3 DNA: TGTGCCAGCAGCTTAGTAGCGCTAAGCTCCTACGAGCAGTACTTC; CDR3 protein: CASSLVALSSYEQYF
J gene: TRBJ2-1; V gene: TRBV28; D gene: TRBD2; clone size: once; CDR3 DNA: TGTGCCAGTTCCGGACTAGCGTCCTACAATGAGCAGTTCTTC; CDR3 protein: CASSGLASYNEQFF
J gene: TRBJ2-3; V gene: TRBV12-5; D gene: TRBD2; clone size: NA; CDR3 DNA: TGTGCTAGTGGTTTGTCGGCGGGGGGGCCATCAGATACGCAGTATTTT; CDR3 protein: CASGLSAGGPSDTQYF
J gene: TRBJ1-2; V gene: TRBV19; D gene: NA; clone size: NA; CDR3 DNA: TGTGCCAGTAGTATATCAGGGGCCGACTATGGCTACACCTTC; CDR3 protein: CASSISGADYGYTF
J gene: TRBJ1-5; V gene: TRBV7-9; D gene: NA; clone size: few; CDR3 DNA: TGTGCCAGCAGCTTAGCGAATCAGCCCCAGCATTTT; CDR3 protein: CASSLANQPQHF
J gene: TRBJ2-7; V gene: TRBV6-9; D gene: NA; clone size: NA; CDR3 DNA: TGTGCCAGCAGTTACTCCGGGGAGCGGGAGCAGTACTTC; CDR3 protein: CASSYSGEREQYF
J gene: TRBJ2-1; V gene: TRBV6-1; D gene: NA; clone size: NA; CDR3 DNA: TGTGCCAGCAGTGACGGCAGCAGCGGGAATGAGCAGTTCTTC; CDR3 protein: CASSDGSSGNEQFF
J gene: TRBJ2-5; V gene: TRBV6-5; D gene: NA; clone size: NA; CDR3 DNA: TGTGCCAGCAGTTACTTTCGAGGCGGAGAACAAGAGACCCAGTACTTC; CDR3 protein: CASSYFRGGEQETQYF
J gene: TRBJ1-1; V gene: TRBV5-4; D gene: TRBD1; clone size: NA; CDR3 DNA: TGTGCCAGCAGCTGGGGGACAGGGGGCAACACTGAAGCTTTCTTT; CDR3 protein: CASSWGTGGNTEAFF
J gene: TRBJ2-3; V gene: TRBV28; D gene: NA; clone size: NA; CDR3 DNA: TGTGCCAGCAGTCCTACAGGGAGGGCAGATACGCAGTATTTT; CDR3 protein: CASSPTGRADTQYF
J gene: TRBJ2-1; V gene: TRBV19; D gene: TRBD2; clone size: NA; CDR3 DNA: TGTGCCAGTAGTATCGGTATAGCGGGAGGCTACAATGAGCAGTTCTTC; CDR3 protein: CASSIGIAGGYNEQFF
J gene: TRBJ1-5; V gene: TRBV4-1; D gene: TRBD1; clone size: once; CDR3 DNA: TGCGCCAGCAGCCAAGAAACTGGGACAGGGTTTAGCAATCAGCCCCAGCATTTT; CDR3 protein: CASSQETGTGFSNQPQHF
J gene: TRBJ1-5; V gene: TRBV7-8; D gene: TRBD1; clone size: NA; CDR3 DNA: TGTGCCAGCAGTCTAGGACAGGGTGGTCAGCCCCAGCATTTT; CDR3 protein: CASSLGQGGQPQHF
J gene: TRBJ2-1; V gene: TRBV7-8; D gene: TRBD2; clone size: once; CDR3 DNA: TGTGCCAGCAGCTCTAGCGGATCCTACAATGAGCAGTTCTTC; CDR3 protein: CASSSSGSYNEQFF
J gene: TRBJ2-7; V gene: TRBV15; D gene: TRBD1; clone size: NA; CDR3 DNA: TGTGCCACCAGCAGTGACAGGGAAGACGAGCAGTACTTC; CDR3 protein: CATSSDREDEQYF
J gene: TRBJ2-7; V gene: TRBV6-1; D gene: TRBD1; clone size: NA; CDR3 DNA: TGTGCCAGCAGTGAACAGGGGGCCATCTACGAGCAGTACTTC; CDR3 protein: CASSEQGAIYEQYF
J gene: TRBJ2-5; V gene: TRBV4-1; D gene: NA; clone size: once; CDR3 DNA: TGCGCCAGCAGTCTTACCCGGTACCAAGAGACCCAGTACTTC; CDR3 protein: CASSLTRYQETQYF